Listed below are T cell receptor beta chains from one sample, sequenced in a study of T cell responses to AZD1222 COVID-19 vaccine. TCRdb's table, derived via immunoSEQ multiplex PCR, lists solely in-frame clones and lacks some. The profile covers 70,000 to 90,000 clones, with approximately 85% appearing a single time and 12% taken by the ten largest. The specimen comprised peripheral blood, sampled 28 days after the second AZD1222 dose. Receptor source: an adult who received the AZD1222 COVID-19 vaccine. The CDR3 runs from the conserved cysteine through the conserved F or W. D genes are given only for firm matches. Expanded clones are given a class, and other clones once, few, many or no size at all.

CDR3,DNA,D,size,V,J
CASRDRPYEQYF,TGTGCCAGCAGGGACCGACCCTACGAGCAGTACTTC,.,few,TRBV28,TRBJ2-7
CASSLDGSSYNEQFF,TGTGCCAGCAGCTTAGACGGGAGCTCCTACAATGAGCAGTTCTTC,.,few,TRBV7-9,TRBJ2-1
CASRHRQGNTGELFF,TGTGCCAGCAGACACCGCCAGGGTAACACCGGGGAGCTGTTTTTT,.,.,TRBV27,TRBJ2-2
CASSPGRINQPQHF,TGCGCCAGCAGCCCGGGACGGATAAATCAGCCCCAGCATTTT,.,.,TRBV4-1,TRBJ1-5
CASSQNDGETQYF,TGTGCCAGCAGCCAAAATGACGGTGAGACCCAGTACTTC,.,once,TRBV4-2,TRBJ2-5
CASSQEPGSYGYTF,TGTGCCAGCAGCCAAGAGCCAGGCTCCTATGGCTACACCTTC,.,.,TRBV4-2,TRBJ1-2
CASSPYGGNFGNEQFF,TGTGCCAGCAGCCCCTACGGGGGGAATTTTGGCAATGAGCAGTTCTTC,TRBD2,.,TRBV14,TRBJ2-1
CASSFGTSGGIAGELFF,TGTGCCAGCAGTTTCGGAACTAGCGGGGGCATTGCCGGGGAGCTGTTTTTT,TRBD2,.,TRBV28,TRBJ2-2
CASRLGITGELFF,TGTGCCAGCAGATTAGGGATTACCGGGGAGCTGTTTTTT,.,few,TRBV7-6,TRBJ2-2
CASLMGLAGYNEQFF,TGTGCCAGCCTTATGGGGCTAGCGGGATACAATGAGCAGTTCTTC,TRBD2,.,TRBV7-2,TRBJ2-1
CASSDEGIYNSPLHF,TGCGCCAGCAGCGATGAGGGAATCTATAATTCACCCCTCCACTTT,.,.,TRBV5-1,TRBJ1-6
CASSLGTSGTNTGELFF,TGTGCCAGCAGCTTAGGGACTAGCGGGACGAACACCGGGGAGCTGTTTTTT,TRBD2,.,TRBV7-8,TRBJ2-2
CASSSAGGYTF,TGTGCCAGCAGTTCAGCCGGTGGCTACACCTTC,.,.,TRBV6-5,TRBJ1-2
CASSFSPQPQHF,TGTGCCAGCAGCTTCTCCCCTCAGCCCCAGCATTTT,.,.,TRBV11-2,TRBJ1-5
CASTDRRVGAGELFF,TGTGCCAGTACAGATAGGAGGGTAGGCGCCGGGGAGCTGTTTTTT,.,.,TRBV19,TRBJ2-2
CASSLSRGMNTEAFF,TGCGCCAGCAGCTTGAGCCGGGGGATGAACACTGAAGCTTTCTTT,.,.,TRBV5-1,TRBJ1-1
CASSSQAGDGYTF,TGTGCCAGCAGCTCGCAAGCAGGGGATGGCTACACCTTC,.,.,TRBV7-3,TRBJ1-2
CASRGTSGVQYF,TGTGCCAGCAGAGGGACTAGCGGAGTACAGTACTTC,TRBD2,.,TRBV2,TRBJ2-7
CASSVSGANVLTF,TGTGCCAGCAGCGTGTCCGGGGCCAACGTCCTGACTTTC,.,.,TRBV9,TRBJ2-6
CATRDSTEAFF,TGTGCCACCCGGGACAGCACTGAAGCTTTCTTT,TRBD1,.,TRBV24-1,TRBJ1-1
CASSFGQGETQYF,TGCGCCAGCAGCTTCGGACAGGGAGAGACCCAGTACTTC,TRBD1,few,TRBV5-1,TRBJ2-5
CASSLFSNQPQHF,TGTGCCAGCAGTTTATTTAGCAATCAGCCCCAGCATTTT,.,.,TRBV12-3/TRBV12-4,TRBJ1-5
CASSSVLGGGSSPLHF,TGTGCCAGCAGCTCCGTTCTTGGCGGGGGAAGTTCACCCCTCCACTTT,.,.,TRBV7-9,TRBJ1-6
CASSLAQTTLGDTQYF,TGTGCCAGCAGCTTAGCCCAAACAACTTTGGGAGATACGCAGTATTTT,.,.,TRBV7-6,TRBJ2-3
CASSQEIGREVYGYTF,TGCGCCAGCAGCCAAGAAATCGGGCGCGAGGTCTATGGCTACACCTTC,.,.,TRBV4-1,TRBJ1-2
CATSDRTPRGLHYGYTF,TGTGCCACCAGCGACAGGACCCCCAGGGGTTTACACTATGGCTACACCTTC,.,.,TRBV15,TRBJ1-2
CASSWGSGNDYGYTF,TGCGCCAGCAGCTGGGGGTCGGGAAACGACTATGGCTACACCTTC,.,.,TRBV5-1,TRBJ1-2
CASSLWGDYGYTF,TGTGCCAGCAGTTTATGGGGGGACTATGGCTACACCTTC,.,.,TRBV28,TRBJ1-2
CASRDLAGKQFF,TGTGCCAGCAGAGACCTAGCGGGTAAGCAGTTCTTC,TRBD2,.,TRBV7-2,TRBJ2-1
CASTGGLNYGYTF,TGTGCCAGCACGGGCGGACTCAACTATGGCTACACCTTC,.,.,TRBV12-3/TRBV12-4,TRBJ1-2
CASLTYRANSNQPQHF,TGTGCCAGCCTAACCTACAGGGCAAATAGCAATCAGCCCCAGCATTTT,.,.,TRBV21-1,TRBJ1-5
CASSFKGKFPYEQYF,TGTGCCAGCAGTTTCAAGGGGAAATTTCCCTACGAGCAGTACTTC,.,.,TRBV28,TRBJ2-7
CASSFSSGNTDTQYF,TGTGCCAGTAGCTTTTCTAGCGGGAACACAGATACGCAGTATTTT,TRBD2,few,TRBV19,TRBJ2-3
CASSDGFLGEKLSF,TGTGCCAGCAGTGACGGATTCCTGGGTGAAAAACTGTCTTTT,.,.,TRBV6-1,TRBJ1-4
CASSTRLAGGTDTQYF,TGTGCCAGCAGCACCAGACTAGCGGGAGGGACAGATACGCAGTATTTT,TRBD2,.,TRBV5-4,TRBJ2-3
CAWSANRAWDNSPLHF,TGTGCCTGGAGTGCTAACAGGGCATGGGATAATTCACCCCTCCACTTT,.,once,TRBV30,TRBJ1-6
CASTDGRVSGNTIYF,TGTGCCAGCACCGATGGTCGAGTCAGCGGAAACACCATATATTTT,.,.,TRBV18,TRBJ1-3
CASSLGLENNEQFF,TGTGCCAGCAGCTTGGGACTAGAAAACAATGAGCAGTTCTTC,.,.,TRBV5-4,TRBJ2-1
CASSFRTSGGDTQYF,TGTGCCAGCAGCTTTCGGACTAGCGGGGGAGATACGCAGTATTTT,TRBD2,.,TRBV7-2,TRBJ2-3
CASSGDRGSGNTIYF,TGTGCCAGCAGCGGGGACAGGGGGTCTGGAAACACCATATATTTT,TRBD1,.,TRBV7-9,TRBJ1-3
CASSFGQVNTEAFF,TGTGCCAGCAGTTTCGGACAGGTGAACACTGAAGCTTTCTTT,TRBD1,.,TRBV6-5,TRBJ1-1
CASSQGSGRGTGELFF,TGCGCCAGCAGCCAAGGCTCGGGGCGAGGCACCGGGGAGCTGTTTTTT,.,.,TRBV4-1,TRBJ2-2